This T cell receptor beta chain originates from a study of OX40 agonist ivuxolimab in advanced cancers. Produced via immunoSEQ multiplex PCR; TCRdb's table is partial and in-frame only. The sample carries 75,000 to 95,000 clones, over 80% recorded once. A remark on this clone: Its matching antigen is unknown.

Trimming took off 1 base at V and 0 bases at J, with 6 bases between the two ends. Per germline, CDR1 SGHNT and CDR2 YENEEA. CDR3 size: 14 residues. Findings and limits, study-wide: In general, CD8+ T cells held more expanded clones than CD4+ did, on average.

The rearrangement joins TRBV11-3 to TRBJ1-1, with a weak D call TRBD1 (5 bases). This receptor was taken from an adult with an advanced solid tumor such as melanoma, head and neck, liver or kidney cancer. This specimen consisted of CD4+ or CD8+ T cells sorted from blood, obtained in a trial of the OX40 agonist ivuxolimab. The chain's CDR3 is CASSLAGMNTEAFF. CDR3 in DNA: TGTGCCAGCAGCTTAGCAGGGATGAACACTGAAGCTTTCTTT.